These T cell receptor beta chains were read from a single sample in a study of vaccination effects on CD4 cells after COVID-19. Profiled with immunoSEQ multiplex PCR; TCRdb holds only in-frame clones, not every one. This sample yields about 58,000 clones, of which 70% to 80% are seen a single time; less than 4% belongs to the top ten. These TCRs are of unknown antigen specificity. Sequencing used CD4+ T cells from PBMCs cultured without peptide, obtained before COVID-19 vaccination. These receptors were obtained from a human donor who received a COVID-19 vaccine. Each CDR3 is given with its conserved first and last residue. The D gene is left open where the match is weak. Clone size is shown for a subset of rows, as once, few, many or a class of expanded clone.

V,J,size,D,CDR3,DNA
TRBV7-9,TRBJ2-1,.,TRBD2,CASSLGGAGAYNEQFF,TGTGCCAGCAGCTTAGGAGGAGCGGGGGCGTACAATGAGCAGTTCTTC
TRBV2,TRBJ1-2,few,.,CASRPLGWNGYTF,TGTGCCAGCAGGCCCCTTGGGTGGAATGGCTACACCTTC
TRBV6-2/TRBV6-3,TRBJ2-1,.,TRBD2,CASSYSISQASGYNEQFF,TGTGCCAGCAGTTACTCGATTTCTCAGGCTAGCGGCTACAATGAGCAGTTCTTC
TRBV18,TRBJ2-3,.,.,CASSPARASTDTQYF,TGTGCCAGCTCACCGGCCAGGGCTAGCACAGATACGCAGTATTTT
TRBV3-1/TRBV3-2,TRBJ2-5,.,.,CASSQDMGPGQETQYF,TGTGCCAGCAGCCAAGATATGGGGCCGGGGCAGGAGACCCAGTACTTC
TRBV6-5,TRBJ1-5,.,.,CASSFQGNQPQHF,TGTGCCAGCAGTTTCCAGGGGAATCAGCCCCAGCATTTT
TRBV7-9,TRBJ1-2,.,.,CASSLEINNYGYTF,TGTGCCAGCAGCTTAGAAATAAATAACTATGGCTACACCTTC
TRBV5-1,TRBJ1-2,.,.,CASSLTGKPYGYTF,TGCGCCAGCAGCTTGACAGGGAAGCCTTATGGCTACACCTTC
TRBV24-1,TRBJ2-4,once,TRBD1,CAIADRVKNIQYF,TGTGCCATCGCGGACAGGGTAAAAAACATTCAGTACTTC
TRBV2,TRBJ2-2,few,.,CANQQGRNTGELFF,TGTGCCAACCAACAGGGCCGCAACACCGGGGAGCTGTTTTTT
TRBV24-1,TRBJ2-5,.,.,CATSDPRHSNNQYF,TGTGCCACCAGTGACCCCCGACACTCAAATAACCAGTACTTC
TRBV11-2,TRBJ2-3,.,TRBD2,CASRNRAGGPFDTQYF,TGTGCCAGCAGAAATAGAGCGGGGGGGCCTTTTGATACGCAGTATTTT
TRBV10-3,TRBJ2-1,.,TRBD2,CAISDPGLANSYNEQFF,TGTGCCATCAGTGACCCCGGACTAGCCAACTCCTACAATGAGCAGTTCTTC
TRBV28,TRBJ1-5,.,.,CASSLLNNQPQHF,TGTGCCAGCAGTTTATTAAACAATCAGCCCCAGCATTTT
TRBV30,TRBJ1-6,.,.,CASSGQTNSPLHF,TGTGCCTCATCCGGACAGACGAATTCACCCCTCCACTTT
TRBV7-2,TRBJ1-2,few,.,CASSLEGSFDYGYTF,TGTGCCAGCAGCTTGGAGGGAAGCTTCGACTATGGCTACACCTTC
TRBV18,TRBJ2-3,.,.,CASQWGRFDTQYF,TGTGCCAGCCAGTGGGGGCGGTTCGATACGCAGTATTTT
TRBV23-1,TRBJ2-2,.,TRBD1,CASSANPGQGTRISTGELFF,TGCGCCAGCAGTGCTAATCCGGGACAGGGAACGAGGATAAGCACCGGGGAGCTGTTTTTT
TRBV30,TRBJ1-3,.,.,CAWKRVSGTIYF,TGTGCCTGGAAACGGGTTTCCGGCACCATATATTTT
TRBV24-1,TRBJ2-1,.,.,CATRDSSYNEQFF,TGTGCCACCCGCGACAGCTCCTACAATGAGCAGTTCTTC
TRBV30,TRBJ1-2,once,.,CAWKPKVGNYGYTF,TGTGCCTGGAAGCCCAAAGTAGGGAACTATGGCTACACCTTC
TRBV5-1,TRBJ1-3,.,.,CASRPRPDSGNTIYF,TGCGCCAGCAGACCCAGGCCCGACTCTGGAAACACCATATATTTT
TRBV9,TRBJ1-4,.,.,CASSGATNEKLFF,TGTGCCAGCAGCGGCGCAACTAATGAAAAACTGTTTTTT
TRBV2,TRBJ1-3,.,TRBD1,CAGRQGAGNTIYF,TGTGCCGGCCGACAGGGGGCTGGAAACACCATATATTTT
TRBV5-1,TRBJ2-3,.,TRBD1,CASSTGTGGSDTQYF,TGCGCCAGCAGCACAGGGACAGGGGGCTCAGATACGCAGTATTTT
TRBV5-8,TRBJ2-5,few,.,CASPGETQYF,TGTGCCAGCCCGGGGGAGACCCAGTACTTC
TRBV11-2,TRBJ2-1,.,.,CASSSVARANEQFF,TGTGCCAGCAGCTCCGTCGCCCGAGCCAATGAGCAGTTCTTC